This T cell receptor beta chain was identified in a study of OX40 agonist ivuxolimab in advanced cancers. As for the study in general: Intravenous ivuxolimab at 0.01 to 10 mg/kg was given to patients every 2 weeks.

CDR1 is SEHNR and CDR2 is FQNEAQ in the germline V gene (reference sequence). V gave up 6 bases and J gave up 8 bases, with 0 bases separating them. This CDR3 has 8 amino acids. Some clones are missing from TCRdb's copy, which holds only in-frame ones; the method was immunoSEQ multiplex PCR. The table has fewer than 35,000 clones, about 80% seen once; the top ten hold approximately 22%. Study findings and constraints: People who partly responded at 0.1-3.0 mg/kg had some of the least clonal expansion seen. On average, CD8+ T cells had more expanded clones than CD4+.

In the case of this clone: Its antigen is unidentified.

The receptor was derived from an adult with an advanced solid tumor such as melanoma, head and neck, liver or kidney cancer. The sequencing here drew on CD4+ or CD8+ T cells sorted from blood, taken in a trial of the OX40 agonist ivuxolimab. This chain uses TRBV7-9 with TRBJ2-3; the D is unclear. The CDR3 DNA sequence: TGTGCCAGCAGTACGCAGTATTTT. It translates to CASSTQYF.